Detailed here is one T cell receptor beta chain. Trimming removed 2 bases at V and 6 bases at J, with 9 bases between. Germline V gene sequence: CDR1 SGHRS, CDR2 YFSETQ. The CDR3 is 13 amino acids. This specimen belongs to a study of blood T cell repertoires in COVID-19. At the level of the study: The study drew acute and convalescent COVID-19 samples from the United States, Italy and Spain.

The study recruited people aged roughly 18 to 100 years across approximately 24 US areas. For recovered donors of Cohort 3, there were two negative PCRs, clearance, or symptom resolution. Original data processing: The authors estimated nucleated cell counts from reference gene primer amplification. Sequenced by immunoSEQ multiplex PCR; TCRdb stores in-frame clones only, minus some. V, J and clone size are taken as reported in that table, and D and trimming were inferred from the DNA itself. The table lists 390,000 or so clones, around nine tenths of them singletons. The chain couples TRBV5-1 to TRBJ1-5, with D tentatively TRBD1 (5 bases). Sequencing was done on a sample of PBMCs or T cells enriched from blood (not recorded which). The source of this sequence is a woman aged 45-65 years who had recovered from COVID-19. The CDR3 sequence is CASSFTGGQPQHF. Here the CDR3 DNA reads TGCGCCAGCAGCTTCACCGGGGGTCAGCCCCAGCATTTT.